This T cell receptor (beta chain) was recorded in a study of post-analysis software for immune sequencing data. Overall study context: The patients showed relapsing-remitting, secondary progressive and progressive-relapsing multiple sclerosis courses. Whole-study results and caveats: Significantly decreased normalized Chao1 diversity was recorded for multiple sclerosis patients relative to controls. In patients, about 5 TRBV segments were more frequent than in controls, with TRBV5-6, TRBV5-1 and TRBV20-1 among them.

Germline assignment: CDR1 MDHEN and CDR2 SYDVKM. The CDR3 is made up of 16 amino acids. V was pared by 4 bases and J by 0 bases, with 16 bases between. TCR beta libraries were prepared from cDNA with unique molecular identifiers. TCRdb fed the PCR reads into MiXCR, producing one record per CDR3 protein. The sample shows approximately 400,000 distinct CDR3 sequences, roughly 30% of them seen only once. As regards this clonotype: The antigen remains undetermined.

The TCR sequence derives from a girl aged 5 to 17 with multiple sclerosis. The chain combines TRBV28 with TRBJ2-7, with D hard to call. Source material: blood. The CDR3 region is CASSSPGGISSYEQYF. The CDR3 nucleotides are TGTGCCAGCAGTTCCCCGGGTGGGATAAGCTCCTACGAGCAGTACTTC.